These 26 T cell receptor beta chains came from one sample sequenced in a study of T cell changes during pregnancy in multiple sclerosis. The protocol was immunoSEQ multiplex PCR, while the TCRdb copy is restricted to in-frame clones and leaves out a portion. The sample carries more than 55,000 clones, approximately 94% recorded once. Sequencing was performed on peripheral blood, taken in the third trimester of pregnancy. Every receptor here comes from a female donor with multiple sclerosis, enrolled in a pregnancy study.

The chain joins TRBV29-1 to TRBJ2-3; 8 bases map to TRBD1. The CDR3 spans 16 residues. The J segment lost 4 bases and the V segment lost 2 bases, leaving 11 bases of the junction unmatched. Germline V gene data show CDR1 as SQVTM and CDR2 as ANQGSEA. CDR3 sequence reads: CSVERGQGAGADTQYF. Written as DNA, the CDR3 is TGCAGCGTTGAACGTGGGCAGGGGGCAGGGGCAGATACGCAGTATTTT.

The J gene is TRBJ1-5, the V gene TRBV19, with 8 bases that match TRBD1. Trimming at V came to 7 bases and at J to 6 bases, leaving 8 bases not matched to a gene. This CDR3 spans 14 amino acids. CDR1 LNHDA and CDR2 SQIVND come from the germline V gene (reference sequence). CDR3 nucleotides: TGTGCCAGTAATCGGGGCAGGGGGCTTCAGCCCCAGCATTTT. It is translated as CASNRGRGLQPQHF.

This clone was recorded only once. The chain recombines TRBV6-1 with TRBJ2-3; D not certain. Germline V gives CDR1 MNHNS, CDR2 SASEGT. The CDR3 is 13 residues long. V lost 8 bases, J lost 6 bases, and 15 bases lay in between. CDR3 sequence: CASCKTSGDTQYF. CDR3 bases: TGTGCCAGCTGTAAAACCTCCGGGGATACGCAGTATTTT.

The rearrangement joins TRBV4-1 to TRBJ2-7, with 9 bases that match TRBD2. V lost 1 base, J lost 4 bases, and 8 bases stayed unmatched. The CDR3 is 16 residues long. CDR1 MGHRA and CDR2 YSYEKL come from the germline V gene. The CDR3 region is CASSQGGGRASYEQYF. CDR3 DNA sequence: TGCGCCAGCAGCCAAGGGGGCGGGAGGGCATCATACGAGCAGTACTTC.

This chain uses TRBV29-1 with TRBJ2-7, with D perhaps matching TRBD1 (6 bases). CDR1 is SQVTM, CDR2 ANQGSEA, per germline. V was clipped by 7 bases and J by 13 bases, with 23 bases between them. The CDR3 runs to 12 residues. The CDR3 nucleotides read TGCAGCGCGCTTTCCGGGACAAATCAACAATACTTC. Protein sequence: CSALSGTNQQYF.

This chain joins TRBV11-3 and TRBJ2-3; 9 bases match TRBD1. CDR1 is SGHNT, CDR2 YENEEA, per germline. The CDR3 loop spans 15 amino acids. J was trimmed by 3 bases and V by 3 bases; bases with no gene match: 4. CDR3 bases: TGTGCCAGCAGCTTCGGACAGGGGCGGACAGATACGCAGTATTTT. Translated, it gives CASSFGQGRTDTQYF.

This sequence joins TRBV5-1 and TRBJ2-1; D remains ambiguous. Trimming stripped 4 bases from V and 4 bases from J, with 9 bases between. Germline-derived CDR1 and CDR2 are SGHRS and YFSETQ. This CDR3 is 13 amino acids long. The CDR3 loop is CASSLSPYNEQFF. DNA for the CDR3: TGCGCCAGCAGCCTGAGTCCTTACAATGAGCAGTTCTTC.

The chain recombines TRBV5-5 with TRBJ2-5, with D possibly being TRBD2 (6 bases). Germline V gene data show CDR1 as SGHKS and CDR2 as YYEKEE (reference sequence). Trimming left V 4 bases short and J 5 bases short, with 12 bases between. This CDR3 region has 13 residues. The chain's CDR3 is CASSPGLRETQYF. CDR3 DNA sequence: TGTGCCAGCAGCCCGGGACTTCGGGAGACCCAGTACTTC.

The J gene is TRBJ2-2, the V gene TRBV5-6, with D uncertain. V lost 3 bases, J lost 0 bases, and 9 bases lay in between. The V gene's germline CDR1 is SGHDT and CDR2 YYEEEE. The CDR3 contains 15 residues. CDR3 sequence reads: CASSYFPSNTGELFF. The CDR3 region has the DNA TGTGCCAGCAGCTATTTCCCGTCGAACACCGGGGAGCTGTTTTTT. Supplemented by reference TRBV5-6 and TRBJ2-2, the full variable domain reads DAGVTQSPTHLIKTRGQQVTLRCSPKSGHDTVSWYQQALGQGPQFIFQYYEEEERQRGNFPDRFSGHQFPNYSSELNVNALLLGDSALYLCASSYFPSNTGELFFGEGSRLTVL.

The count of this clone is one. The chain is built from TRBV6-7 and TRBJ1-1, with 9 positions matching TRBD1. TRBV6-7 is reported as an ORF; its role is uncertain. The CDR3 length is 15 residues. V was clipped by 5 bases and J by 3 bases; unmatched bases: 7. This CDR3 is CASSHTGGRDTEAFF. The CDR3 nucleotides read TGTGCCAGCAGTCACACAGGGGGCAGGGACACTGAAGCTTTCTTT.

The chain combines TRBV7-9 with TRBJ1-1; D is ambiguous. The CDR3 is 14 amino acids. Trimming shortened V by 6 bases and J by 3 bases, and 14 bases separated the two germline ends. Looked up from germline, CDR1 is SEHNR and CDR2 is FQNEAQ (reference sequence). This CDR3 is CASRSDVRDTEAFF. The CDR3 DNA is TGTGCCAGCAGATCAGACGTACGGGACACTGAAGCTTTCTTT.

The chain is built from TRBV6-5 and TRBJ2-2; possibly TRBD1 for D (5 bases). V was shortened by 6 bases and J by 5 bases, with 7 bases between the two germline ends. From germline, CDR1 is MNHEY and CDR2 SVGAGI. The CDR3 is made up of 12 amino acids. CDR3 residues: CASRAGTGELFF. The CDR3 DNA sequence: TGTGCCAGCAGAGCAGGGACCGGGGAGCTGTTTTTT.

The CDR3 DNA is TGTGCCAGCTCACCCCCCGGACTAGAATACGAGCAGTACTTC. Translating gives CASSPPGLEYEQYF. The V and J genes are TRBV18 and TRBJ2-7; 7 bases are a match to TRBD2. The V segment lost 3 bases and the J segment 4 bases; nucleotides outside the gene matches: 6. CDR3 length equals 14 residues. Germline CDR1 reads KGHSH; CDR2 reads LQKENI.

This rearrangement joins TRBV6-6 to TRBJ1-2, with D possibly being TRBD1 (5 bases). V was pared by 5 bases and J by 4 bases, with 20 bases between. The V gene's germline CDR1 is MNHNY and CDR2 SVGAGI (reference sequence). This CDR3 is built from 16 residues. CDR3 in amino acids: CASSPDGGTPFYGYTF. The CDR3 DNA is TGTGCCAGCAGTCCCGACGGGGGGACGCCTTTCTATGGCTACACCTTC.

The chain has TRBV10-3 and TRBJ1-5; D is ambiguous. V was cut by 3 bases and J by 4 bases, with 4 bases left in between. The germline V gene encodes CDR1 ENHRY and CDR2 SYGVKD. This CDR3 contains 12 residues. CDR3 protein: CAISDPNQPQHF. The CDR3 DNA follows: TGTGCCATCAGTGACCCAAATCAGCCCCAGCATTTT.

The genes are TRBV9 and TRBJ1-1, with 8 nucleotides matching TRBD1. V shed 2 bases, J shed 4 bases, and the junction held 4 bases outside the gene matches. Germline loops: CDR1 SGDLS, CDR2 YYNGEE. CDR3 length: 14 amino acids. CDR3: CASSVDTGGTEAFF. In DNA form, the CDR3 reads TGTGCCAGCAGCGTGGATACAGGGGGCACTGAAGCTTTCTTT.

V and J are TRBV5-4 and TRBJ2-3; 7 bases align to TRBD1. Germline V gives CDR1 SGHNT, CDR2 YYREEE (reference sequence). V dropped 4 bases and J dropped 2; count of bases not matched to a gene: 16. The CDR3 extends over 18 amino acids. The CDR3 bases are TGTGCCAGCAGCAAACGACAGGGTGGGGTCTTAGACACAGATACGCAGTATTTT. This gives the protein CASSKRQGGVLDTDTQYF.

The CDR3: CASSLEFAGQGFGYTF. CDR3 nucleotide sequence: TGTGCCAGCAGCTTAGAGTTTGCGGGACAGGGTTTTGGCTACACCTTC. This chain links TRBV11-2 with TRBJ1-2; 9 bases agree with TRBD1. V was pared by 0 bases and J by 7 bases, with 9 bases of the junction left unmatched. In germline, CDR1 is SGHAT, CDR2 FQNNGV. The CDR3 is made up of 16 amino acids.

V usage is TRBV7-9 and J usage is TRBJ1-3; D perhaps matches TRBD1 (5 bases). The CDR3 extends over 16 amino acids. Trimming took 4 bases from V and 2 from J, leaving 15 bases between them. In germline, CDR1 is SEHNR, CDR2 FQNEAQ (reference sequence). The CDR3 bases are TGTGCCAGCAGCTCTAGGGACTCCCCCACTGGAAACACCATATATTTT. Its protein is CASSSRDSPTGNTIYF.

The chain couples TRBV13 to TRBJ2-7, with 9 bases that match TRBD2. J gave up 6 bases and V 3 bases, and 6 bases lay outside the gene matches. Germline V lookup: CDR1 PRHDT, CDR2 FYEKMQ (reference sequence). This CDR3 region has 14 residues. Written as DNA, the CDR3 is TGTGCCAGCAGCTTGGGCGGGAGGGCGATCGAGCAGTACTTC. It translates to CASSLGGRAIEQYF.

The gene calls are TRBV5-1 and TRBJ2-2; D might be TRBD1 (6 bases). The ends were cut back, 0 bases at V and 2 bases at J, with 8 bases in the middle. Germline CDR1 reads SGHRS; CDR2 reads YFSETQ. The CDR3 has 15 amino acids. The CDR3 DNA follows: TGCGCCAGCAGCTTGGTGGGGGCCAACACCGGGGAGCTGTTTTTT. Residues: CASSLVGANTGELFF.

The chain combines TRBV7-2 with TRBJ2-1; 11 nucleotides align to TRBD2. The V gene's germline CDR1 is SGHTA and CDR2 FQGNSA. Germline trimming cut 1 base from V and 0 bases from J; bases unmatched to any gene: 8. This CDR3 spans 19 amino acids. As DNA, the CDR3 is TGTGCCAGCAGCTTAGTAGGGACTAGCGGAATTTACTCCTACAATGAGCAGTTCTTC. This translates into CASSLVGTSGIYSYNEQFF.

This clone was seen just once. The J gene is TRBJ2-2, the V gene TRBV10-1; D may be TRBD2 (6 bases). The V end was cut by 6 bases, the J end by 0 bases, with 8 bases between. This CDR3 contains 14 residues. The germline V gene encodes CDR1 WNHNN and CDR2 SYGVQD (reference sequence). The CDR3 region has the DNA TGCGCCAGCAGGGAGGGCCCGAACACCGGGGAGCTGTTTTTT. It encodes CASREGPNTGELFF.

This chain connects TRBV19 to TRBJ2-7; TRBD1 might be the D (6 bases). The CDR3 is 18 amino acids. V was cut by 5 bases and J by 0 bases, with 23 bases left in between. The germline CDR1 and CDR2 sequences are LNHDA and SQIVND (reference sequence). The CDR3 reads CASSPRSPHRDSSYEQYF. The CDR3 DNA reads as TGTGCCAGTAGTCCACGATCCCCGCACAGGGATAGCTCCTACGAGCAGTACTTC. Filled out from reference TRBV19 and TRBJ2-7, the complete variable domain reads DGGITQSPKYLFRKEGQNVTLSCEQNLNHDAMYWYRQDPGQGLRLIYYSQIVNDFQKGDIAEGYSVSREKKESFPLTVTSAQKNPTAFYLCASSPRSPHRDSSYEQYFGPGTRLTVT.

The chain links TRBV28 to TRBJ1-5; 8 bases are shared with TRBD1. CDR3 length: 14 residues. CDR1 is MDHEN and CDR2 is SYDVKM in the germline V gene. Trimming cost V 5 bases and J 6 bases; bases outside gene matches: 6. CDR3 sequence: CASSRTGITQPQHF. The CDR3 nucleotides are TGTGCCAGCAGTCGGACAGGGATCACTCAGCCCCAGCATTTT.

The chain recombines TRBV10-3 with TRBJ2-7; 9 bases are shared with TRBD1. The CDR3 is made up of 13 amino acids. Germline V CDR1 and CDR2: ENHRY, SYGVKD. V lost 5 bases and J lost 7; bases outside the gene matches: 6. The CDR3 spells CAISRDRDWEQYF. The CDR3 DNA sequence: TGTGCCATCAGTCGGGACAGGGACTGGGAGCAGTACTTC.